Listed below are T cell receptor beta chains from one sample, sequenced in a study of blood T cell repertoires in COVID-19. Sequencing was performed with immunoSEQ multiplex PCR; in TCRdb, only in-frame clones are kept and a portion is missing. The sample records more than 200,000 clones, approximately 91% being singletons. Sequenced: peripheral blood. These receptors came from a man in his forties with acute or convalescent COVID-19. The CDR3 runs from the conserved cysteine through the conserved F or W. The D gene is left open where the match is weak. Not every row has a clone size; where given, it reads once, few, many or a size class.

abundance	j_gene	v_gene	d_gene	CDR3aa	CDR3nt
.	TRBJ2-7	TRBV28	.	CASIEKSTGQYEQYF	TGTGCCAGCATAGAAAAGTCCACTGGTCAATACGAGCAGTACTTC
.	TRBJ2-5	TRBV11-3	.	CASSLGAGRETQYF	TGTGCCAGCAGCTTAGGGGCAGGGCGGGAGACCCAGTACTTC
once	TRBJ2-5	TRBV4-1	.	CASSLGHPQETQYF	TGCGCCAGCAGCCTCGGACACCCTCAAGAGACCCAGTACTTC
.	TRBJ2-1	TRBV5-1	.	CASSLGSGSYNEQFF	TGCGCCAGCAGCTTGGGGAGCGGGTCATACAATGAGCAGTTCTTC
.	TRBJ2-3	TRBV2	.	CASSDGVVTDTQYF	TGTGCCAGCAGTGACGGGGTGGTCACAGATACGCAGTATTTT
.	TRBJ1-2	TRBV27	TRBD1	CASRRTGVNYGYTF	TGTGCCAGCAGACGGACAGGGGTTAACTATGGCTACACCTTC
.	TRBJ1-2	TRBV2	.	CASSDAEYGYTF	TGTGCCAGCAGTGACGCGGAGTACGGCTACACCTTC
.	TRBJ2-1	TRBV5-1	.	CASSLGTGGNEQFF	TGCGCCAGCAGCTTGGGTACCGGGGGAAATGAGCAGTTCTTC
once	TRBJ1-1	TRBV19	TRBD1	CASSRLDRGTEAFF	TGTGCCAGTAGTAGACTCGACAGGGGGACTGAAGCTTTCTTT
.	TRBJ2-5	TRBV29-1	.	CSAAAPGAPHF	TGCAGCGCTGCAGCTCCGGGTGCCCCCCACTTC
.	TRBJ1-5	TRBV30	TRBD1	CAWTPSGQGVEQPQHF	TGTGCCTGGACCCCGAGTGGGCAGGGGGTAGAACAGCCCCAGCATTTT
once	TRBJ1-5	TRBV21-1	.	CASSKSWEGRDRNQPQHF	TGTGCCAGCAGCAAAAGTTGGGAGGGCAGGGACCGCAATCAGCCCCAGCATTTT
.	TRBJ2-1	TRBV5-1	.	CASSLAEVSYNEQFF	TGCGCCAGCAGCTTGGCCGAGGTATCCTACAATGAGCAGTTCTTC
.	TRBJ2-3	TRBV3-1/TRBV3-2	.	CASSQPAFGGLRSTDTQYF	TGTGCCAGCAGCCAGCCAGCCTTCGGTGGGCTGAGAAGCACAGATACGCAGTATTTT
.	TRBJ2-7	TRBV3-1/TRBV3-2	.	CASSRAVESYEQYF	TGTGCCAGCAGCAGAGCGGTGGAGTCCTACGAGCAGTACTTC
.	TRBJ1-1	TRBV6-6	.	CASSQKGAEAFF	TGTGCCAGCAGTCAAAAGGGGGCTGAAGCTTTCTTT
.	TRBJ2-3	TRBV11-2	.	CASRHPTSRGTDTQYF	TGTGCCAGCAGACACCCTACTAGCAGAGGTACAGATACGCAGTATTTT
.	TRBJ1-1	TRBV27	.	CASSPRDLNTEAFF	TGTGCCAGCAGTCCCAGGGACTTGAACACTGAAGCTTTCTTT
.	TRBJ2-3	TRBV2	TRBD2	CASSGSSGGADTQYF	TGTGCCAGCAGTGGATCTAGCGGGGGTGCAGATACGCAGTATTTT
.	TRBJ1-2	TRBV11-2	.	CASSKENYGYTF	TGTGCCAGCAGCAAAGAGAACTATGGCTACACCTTC
.	TRBJ2-5	TRBV2	TRBD2	CASALAGGQETQYF	TGTGCCAGTGCACTAGCGGGGGGGCAAGAGACCCAGTACTTC
.	TRBJ2-1	TRBV7-8	.	CASSLTRGLPYNEQFF	TGTGCCAGCAGCTTAACGCGGGGTCTCCCTTACAATGAGCAGTTCTTC